The present T cell receptor beta chain was sequenced within a study of blood T cell repertoires in COVID-19. Across the study: Samples of COVID-19 (acute and convalescent) were obtained from the United States, Italy and Spain. T cells, B-cell-depleted T cells, or PBMCs supplied cDNA or gDNA.

Symptom resolution, clearance, or two negative PCRs marked donors in Cohort 3 as recovered. Authors' methods: Estimates of nucleated cell counts were drawn from the amplification of reference gene primers. TCRdb keeps only in-frame clones here, not all; method: immunoSEQ multiplex PCR. V and J calls and clone size are those listed in that table; D and trimming were worked out from the DNA. The sample lists 150,000 to 200,000 clones; roughly 80% were seen once. The V end was cut by 1 base, the J end by 5 bases, with 9 bases between. The CDR3 is 13 amino acids. The germline gives CDR1 SGHRS, CDR2 YFSETQ.

The sequenced material came from PBMCs or T cells enriched from blood (not recorded which). The receptor comes from a man over 45 who had recovered from COVID-19. The chain couples TRBV5-1 to TRBJ2-5; unclear D gene. The CDR3 nucleotides are TGCGCCAGCAGCTTGTTTAGCCTGGAGACCCAGTACTTC. Amino acids: CASSLFSLETQYF.